Listed below are T cell receptor beta chains from one sample, sequenced in a study of blood T cell repertoires in COVID-19. Profiling relied on immunoSEQ multiplex PCR, and the TCRdb table lists in-frame clones only, not all of them. This table holds 200,000 to 250,000 clones, around 86% found once. The sequenced material came from peripheral blood. The receptors come from an elderly woman with COVID-19, enrolled during active disease. Both conserved end residues are part of each CDR3. The D gene is left open where the match is weak. Clone size is given for some rows only: seen once, a few or many times, or a class if the clone is expanded.

v_gene	abundance	d_gene	j_gene	CDR3nt	CDR3aa
TRBV29-1	.	.	TRBJ2-5	TGCAGCGTTGAACCAGGGTTTGAGACCCAGTACTTC	CSVEPGFETQYF
TRBV6-5	.	.	TRBJ2-3	TGTGCCAGCACCCCCCGGGACATTGGGGCAGATACGCAGTATTTT	CASTPRDIGADTQYF
TRBV20-1	few	.	TRBJ1-2	TGCAGTCCCGGTACCAACTATGGCTACACCTTC	CSPGTNYGYTF
TRBV11-2	.	TRBD2	TRBJ2-3	TGTGCCAGCAGCTTCAATGGGCTAGCGGGAGATACGCAGTATTTT	CASSFNGLAGDTQYF
TRBV12-3/TRBV12-4	.	.	TRBJ2-7	TGTGCCAGCAGTTCGGATCGACTCTACGAGCAGTACTTC	CASSSDRLYEQYF
TRBV12-3/TRBV12-4	.	.	TRBJ2-5	TGTGCCACTTCCGGCGGGGTGGAGACCCAGTACTTC	CATSGGVETQYF
TRBV27	.	.	TRBJ2-2	TGTGCCAGCAGTCTTTCTGGACTTCTGAGGGAGAAGCTGTTTTTT	CASSLSGLLREKLFF
TRBV7-2	.	TRBD2	TRBJ2-5	TGTGCCAGCAGCTTAGGGCTAGCGGGAGGGCGGGAGACCCAGTACTTC	CASSLGLAGGRETQYF
TRBV6-1	.	.	TRBJ1-4	TGTGCCAGCAGTGAAAGACAGGTAGTCAATCGGATGTTTTTT	CASSERQVVNRMFF
TRBV4-1	.	.	TRBJ2-5	TGCGCCAGCAGCCAACGCGAAGGGGCGGAGACCCAGTACTTC	CASSQREGAETQYF
TRBV4-2	.	TRBD2	TRBJ2-7	TGTGCCAGCAGCCCACAACTAGCGGGAGTCTACGAGCAGTACTTC	CASSPQLAGVYEQYF
TRBV5-1	.	.	TRBJ2-5	TGCGCCAGCAGCAGGGGGGGAAACCAAGAGACCCAGTACTTC	CASSRGGNQETQYF
TRBV4-1	.	.	TRBJ1-5	TGCGCCAGCAGCTTACAGGGTAGCGATCAGCCCCAGCATTTT	CASSLQGSDQPQHF
TRBV7-9	.	TRBD1	TRBJ2-3	TGTGCCAGCAGCTATACAGGGGGCAAAGATACGCAGTATTTT	CASSYTGGKDTQYF
TRBV5-1	few	TRBD1	TRBJ1-3	TGCGCCAGCTTAATAAACCCACCGGGGACAGGGGCCTCTGGAAACACCATATATTTT	CASLINPPGTGASGNTIYF
TRBV7-6	.	TRBD1	TRBJ2-5	TGTGCCAGCAGCTTAGAACCGGGACAGGGATCGGCCCAGTACTTC	CASSLEPGQGSAQYF
TRBV6-5	.	.	TRBJ1-6	TGTGCCAGCAGTTCAGGGGAATCGTATTCACCCCTCCACTTT	CASSSGESYSPLHF
TRBV6-5	.	.	TRBJ1-1	TGTGCCAGCAGAAGAACAGTGAACACTGAAGCTTTCTTT	CASRRTVNTEAFF
TRBV3-1/TRBV3-2	.	TRBD1	TRBJ1-5	TGTGCCAGCAGCCGATCGGACAGGACGGATCAGCCCCAGCATTTT	CASSRSDRTDQPQHF
TRBV11-3	.	.	TRBJ2-1	TGTGCCAGCAGCTCTCGTAGGGGGGGCAATGAGCAGTTCTTC	CASSSRRGGNEQFF
TRBV6-5	.	.	TRBJ1-1	TGTGCCATCTGGGAGGGTTTAATGAACACTGAAGCTTTCTTT	CAIWEGLMNTEAFF
TRBV2	once	TRBD2	TRBJ2-5	TGTGCCAGCAAGGCGTCCGGGACTAACCAAGAGACCCAGTACTTC	CASKASGTNQETQYF
TRBV29-1	.	.	TRBJ1-4	TGCAGCGCTAGTTTCACTAATGAAAAACTGTTTTTT	CSASFTNEKLFF
TRBV15	.	.	TRBJ1-2	TGTGCCACCAGCAGAGCACAGGGACGGTCCTATGGCTACACCTTC	CATSRAQGRSYGYTF
TRBV28	.	TRBD1	TRBJ2-4	TGTGCCAGCAGTTTCCGGGGACAGGGGTACATTCAGTACTTC	CASSFRGQGYIQYF
TRBV7-6	few	.	TRBJ1-2	TGTGCCAGCAGCTTGGGGCCAGGGTGGGGTGATGGCTACACCTTC	CASSLGPGWGDGYTF
TRBV24-1	.	.	TRBJ1-2	TGTGCCACCAGTGGGGGAGGGATAAGGGACTACACCTTC	CATSGGGIRDYTF
TRBV7-9	.	.	TRBJ1-1	TGTGCCAGCAGCTTAGGACCCGGGAGAATGAACACTGAAGCTTTCTTT	CASSLGPGRMNTEAFF
TRBV18	.	.	TRBJ1-3	TGTGCCAGCTCACCGAAGAACCAGAACTCTGGAAACACCATATATTTT	CASSPKNQNSGNTIYF
TRBV6-5	.	.	TRBJ1-1	TGTGCCAGCAGAAAACAGGGCCAAGCTTTCTTT	CASRKQGQAFF
TRBV10-3	.	.	TRBJ1-5	TGTGCCGCCCGGACAGGCAATCAGCCCCAGCATTTT	CAARTGNQPQHF
TRBV24-1	.	.	TRBJ2-7	TGTGCCACCAGCTTTAAAACTAACTCACCCTACGAGCAGTACTTC	CATSFKTNSPYEQYF
TRBV7-9	.	TRBD1	TRBJ2-2	TGTGCCAGCCGGGGCAATTTTTTTGGGAGACAGGGTTCTGCGGGGGAGCTGTTTTTT	CASRGNFFGRQGSAGELFF
TRBV5-4	.	.	TRBJ1-1	TGTGCCAGCAGCTTTGGTGGGGCGGTAGCTTTCTTT	CASSFGGAVAFF
TRBV6-2/TRBV6-3	.	.	TRBJ1-5	TGTGCCAGCAGTTACTGGGGGGGCAATCAGCCCCAGCATTTT	CASSYWGGNQPQHF
TRBV18	.	TRBD1	TRBJ1-2	TGTGCCAGCTCACCACGTTCCGAGGGGGCCCTAGGCTACACCTTC	CASSPRSEGALGYTF
TRBV7-2	.	.	TRBJ1-6	TGTGCCAGCAGGCGGACAGCTAATTCACCCCTCCACTTT	CASRRTANSPLHF
TRBV6-5	few	TRBD1	TRBJ1-2	TGTGCCAGCAGTTACTCGATAGGACAGGGAGTAGGAGGCTACACCTTC	CASSYSIGQGVGGYTF
TRBV5-1	.	TRBD1	TRBJ2-5	TGCGCCAGCAGCCGACAGGGTAGGGAGACCCAGTACTTC	CASSRQGRETQYF
TRBV4-2	.	.	TRBJ1-1	TGTGCCAGCAGCCAAGATAACAGACTGAACACTGAAGCTTTCTTT	CASSQDNRLNTEAFF
TRBV6-5	.	.	TRBJ1-6	TGTGCCAGCAGCGTTATTTACACAGGGAGTCCACCCCTCCACTTT	CASSVIYTGSPPLHF
TRBV7-3	.	TRBD1	TRBJ1-2	TGTGCCAGCAGCTCCCAGGGGGCGGGCGGTGGCTACACCTTC	CASSSQGAGGGYTF
TRBV11-2	.	TRBD2	TRBJ2-7	TGTGCCAGCAGCGTTTCTAGCGGGGCCGCCCGGGGCGAGCAGTACTTC	CASSVSSGAARGEQYF
TRBV24-1	.	.	TRBJ1-1	TGTGCCACCAGTGATTACCGGGGCACTGAAGCTTTCTTT	CATSDYRGTEAFF
TRBV7-2	.	TRBD1	TRBJ1-2	TGTGCCAGCAGCTTGGGACAGCGCTATGGCTACACCTTC	CASSLGQRYGYTF
TRBV6-2/TRBV6-3	once	.	TRBJ1-5	TGTGCCAGCAGTCACGATGACAGGAGCAATCAGCCCCAGCATTTT	CASSHDDRSNQPQHF
TRBV19	.	TRBD1	TRBJ2-2	TGTGCCAGTAGGGGACCGGGCAGGGGGTTCAAGGCCGGGGAGCTGTTTTTT	CASRGPGRGFKAGELFF
TRBV6-5	.	.	TRBJ2-2	TGTGCCAGCAGCCATCTTCAGGCAGGCACCGGGGAGCTGTTTTTT	CASSHLQAGTGELFF
TRBV7-9	.	TRBD1	TRBJ1-4	TGTGCCAGCAGCTCCGGACAGGGCAGGGGCGAAAAACTGTTTTTT	CASSSGQGRGEKLFF
TRBV11-2	few	.	TRBJ2-1	TGTGCCAGCAGCTTTACTAGCAGATACAATGAGCAGTTCTTC	CASSFTSRYNEQFF
TRBV11-2	.	TRBD2	TRBJ2-3	TGTGCCAGCGCCTTCGCGGGGGGACACACAGATACGCAGTATTTT	CASAFAGGHTDTQYF
TRBV19	few	.	TRBJ1-1	TGTGCCAGTAGTATTGGGAGGGCTCGTAACACTGAAGCTTTCTTT	CASSIGRARNTEAFF
TRBV10-3	.	TRBD1	TRBJ1-5	TGTGCCATCAGTAACTCTGGGACAGGGGGAAATCAGCCCCAGCATTTT	CAISNSGTGGNQPQHF
TRBV4-2	few	TRBD2	TRBJ2-5	TGTGCCAGCAGCCAACCTGGGACTAGCAAAGAGACCCAGTACTTC	CASSQPGTSKETQYF
TRBV6-5	.	TRBD1	TRBJ1-1	TGTGCCAGCAGGAGGGGGCAGCATGAAGCTTTCTTT	CASRRGQHEAFF
TRBV5-6	.	TRBD1	TRBJ1-1	TGTGCCAGCAGCAACCGGGACAGAAAGTCGAACACTGAAGCTTTCTTT	CASSNRDRKSNTEAFF
TRBV7-8	.	TRBD1	TRBJ2-1	TGTGCCAGCAGCACGGGACAGGGATCCTACAATGAGCAGTTCTTC	CASSTGQGSYNEQFF
TRBV10-3	once	.	TRBJ2-5	TGTGCCATCAGTGGGAGGGGTGTCGAGACCCAGTACTTC	CAISGRGVETQYF
TRBV28	.	.	TRBJ1-2	TGTGCCAGCAAACAGACAGAGCCCTATGGCTACACCTTC	CASKQTEPYGYTF